Only one count was recorded for the clone carrying this T cell receptor beta chain. This specimen includes other DNA sequences encoding the same CDR3. This sample stems from a study of shared clonotypes between healthy human individuals. Study summary: There were three CD4 naive, three CD4 memory, two CD8 naive and one CD8 memory plates per donor.

Some clones are missing from TCRdb's copy, which holds only in-frame ones; the method was immunoSEQ multiplex PCR. The sample includes 850,000 to 1,100,000 clones, 60% to 80% of them seen just once. Trimming cost V 5 bases and J 0 bases, with 10 bases left between them. The germline CDR1 and CDR2 sequences are MNHEY and SVGAGI. This CDR3 has 14 amino acids. Sequenced input: memory CD4+ T cells from PBMCs. The subset denotes: CD45RA-negative fraction. This clonotype was obtained from a man aged 18-30 years in good health. Some clones in this sample may be carry-over from other donors' samples. The rearrangement links TRBV6-5 to TRBJ1-2; the D gene is possibly TRBD1 (6 bases). The CDR3 DNA sequence: TGTGCCAGCAGTCCCGGGACAACTAACTATGGCTACACCTTC. Translation: CASSPGTTNYGYTF.